These T cell receptor beta chains were read from a single sample in a study of identical twins. In TCRdb, the 5' RACE reads were re-called with MiXCR into one record per CDR3 protein. This sample carries more than 600,000 distinct CDR3 sequences, roughly 20% of them seen once, and the ten largest clones take about an eighth. The same data also contributed to another study, on T cells expressing NK-cell markers.

Sequencing was carried out using PBMCs. The origin of the receptors is a woman aged 18-29 years in good health. Each CDR3 is given with its conserved first and last residue. A D gene is named only where the DNA matches it firmly. Clone size is shown for a subset of rows, as once, few, many or a class of expanded clone.

clone_size,cdr3_length,d_call,j_call,v_call,cdr3_nt,cdr3_aa
few,14,.,TRBJ2-7,TRBV5-6,TGTGCCAGCAGCTTCCGGGACGGTTCCTACGAGCAGTACTTC,CASSFRDGSYEQYF
few,13,.,TRBJ1-1,TRBV5-1,TGCGCCAGCAGCTTGGCGTCCCAAACTGAAGCTTTCTTT,CASSLASQTEAFF
few,12,.,TRBJ2-1,TRBV20-1,TGCAGTGCTAGAGACAGGGGTCGTGAGCAGTTCTTC,CSARDRGREQFF
many,14,.,TRBJ2-1,TRBV2,TGTGCCAGCCCTGCCCCAGGGCAATACAATGAGCAGTTCTTC,CASPAPGQYNEQFF
few,16,.,TRBJ1-1,TRBV5-6,TGTGCCAGCAGCCCTGCATGGGGTGTTATGAACACTGAAGCTTTCTTT,CASSPAWGVMNTEAFF
few,13,TRBD2,TRBJ2-5,TRBV20-1,TGCAGTGCTAGATGGGGAGGGACAGAGACCCAGTACTTC,CSARWGGTETQYF
.,12,.,TRBJ2-5,TRBV6-1,TGTGCCAGCAGTGAATCGTTAGAGACCCAGTACTTC,CASSESLETQYF
.,14,TRBD2,TRBJ2-7,TRBV7-2,TGTGCCAGCAGCTTAGGAATGGGGACTAGCGGGACCGTTTTC,CASSLGMGTSGTVF
many,13,.,TRBJ2-1,TRBV29-1,TGCAGCGTTGATTCGGCACAGTACAATGAGCAGTTCTTC,CSVDSAQYNEQFF
.,16,.,TRBJ2-2,TRBV6-5,TGTGCCAGCAGTTACTCGGGAGGCCTTGGAGCAGGGGAGCTGTTTTTT,CASSYSGGLGAGELFF
few,16,.,TRBJ2-1,TRBV7-5,.,CISVSEAYSPVGEQFF
.,10,.,TRBJ2-3,TRBV29-1,TGCAGCGTTGAAGACGATACGCAGTATTTT,CSVEDDTQYF
few,14,TRBD2,TRBJ2-1,TRBV11-3,TGTGCCAGCAGCCGACGGGGGGGGAGCGATGAGCAGTTCTTC,CASSRRGGSDEQFF
.,13,.,TRBJ1-6,TRBV3-1,TGTGCCAGCAGCCAAGGGACGGATTCACCCCTCCACTTT,CASSQGTDSPLHF
.,12,.,TRBJ2-1,TRBV20-1,TGCAGTGCTCCCGTCTTAGGGTATGAGCAGTTCTTC,CSAPVLGYEQFF
.,11,.,TRBJ2-7,TRBV10-3,TGTGCCATCAGTGACGGTTACGAGCAGTACTTC,CAISDGYEQYF
.,11,.,TRBJ2-5,TRBV29-1,TGCAGCCTTAGGATCGTGAAGACCCAGTACTTC,CSLRIVKTQYF
.,11,.,TRBJ2-7,TRBV30,TGTGCCTGGAGTGAAGGGTCCGAGCAGTACTTC,CAWSEGSEQYF
.,14,.,TRBJ2-5,TRBV5-1,TGCGCCAGCAGCTGGGGACAAACGAGGGAGACCCAGTACTTC,CASSWGQTRETQYF
.,12,.,TRBJ1-5,TRBV20-1,TGCAGTGCCCGGAGGACAAATCAGCCCCAGCATTTT,CSARRTNQPQHF
.,17,.,TRBJ2-3,TRBV20-1,TGCAGTGCTATACCCACTGTGACAAGAGCTAGCACAGATACGCAGTATTTT,CSAIPTVTRASTDTQYF
.,12,.,TRBJ1-1,TRBV12-3/TRBV12-4,TGTGCCAGCAGGAAGGGGTGGACTGAAGCTTTCTTT,CASRKGWTEAFF
few,12,.,TRBJ2-3,TRBV20-1,TGCAGTGCCCACCGGGTTCTAGATACGCAGTATTTT,CSAHRVLDTQYF
few,12,.,TRBJ2-1,TRBV10-3,TGTGCCAGTCAACTAGAGCGCAATGAGCAGTTCTTC,CASQLERNEQFF
.,13,.,TRBJ1-6,TRBV4-3,TGCGCCAGCAGCTTAGGTCAGGGGACACGGCTCCACTTT,CASSLGQGTRLHF
.,16,TRBD1,TRBJ2-7,TRBV7-9,TGTGCCAGCAGCTTAATCGGACAGGGTTTCGGCTACGAGCAGTACTTC,CASSLIGQGFGYEQYF
few,16,TRBD2,TRBJ2-1,TRBV5-4,TGTGCCAGCAGCCATGACCCGGGACTAGCTGGCAATGAGCAGTTCTTC,CASSHDPGLAGNEQFF
.,15,.,TRBJ1-5,TRBV6-1,TGTGCCAGCAGCTCCGGACAAATTAGCAATCAGCCCCAGCATTTT,CASSSGQISNQPQHF
few,14,.,TRBJ2-3,TRBV20-1,TGCAGTGCTAGAGACCCTCGACGCACAGATACGCAGTATTTT,CSARDPRRTDTQYF
.,13,TRBD1,TRBJ2-7,TRBV10-3,TGTGCCATCAGACTAGGGACAGGGTACGAGCAGTACTTC,CAIRLGTGYEQYF
.,15,.,TRBJ2-7,TRBV3-1,TGTGCCAGCAGCCAAGAGGTCCGGGGATTCTACGAGCAGTACTTC,CASSQEVRGFYEQYF
few,10,.,TRBJ2-1,TRBV12-3/TRBV12-4,TGTGCCAGCAGTCCGGATGTGTGGTTCTTC,CASSPDVWFF
few,13,.,TRBJ1-1,TRBV20-1,TGCAGTGCTAGAAAGGGAGCTGCCACTGAAGCTTTCTTT,CSARKGAATEAFF
.,13,.,TRBJ2-5,TRBV5-1,TGCGCCAGCAGCTCGGGCCTGCGGGAGACCCAGTACTTC,CASSSGLRETQYF
few,14,.,TRBJ2-7,TRBV6-5,TGTGCCAGCAGTTACTCGAAACAGGGAGGCGAGCAGTACTTC,CASSYSKQGGEQYF
few,14,.,TRBJ1-2,TRBV5-1,TGCGCCAGCAGACCTACAGGGCCTAACTATGGCTACACCTTC,CASRPTGPNYGYTF
few,15,.,TRBJ2-7,TRBV6-1,TGTGCCAGCAGTAGTTACCGGGGGCGGTCAAACGAGCAGTACTTC,CASSSYRGRSNEQYF
few,13,.,TRBJ2-3,TRBV6-5,TGTGCCAGCAGTTACAGACAGGCAGATACGCAGTATTTT,CASSYRQADTQYF
few,11,.,TRBJ2-7,TRBV20-1,TGCAGTGCTAGGTTTATGGGCGAGCAGTACTTC,CSARFMGEQYF
.,15,.,TRBJ2-2,TRBV29-1,TGCAGCGTTGTTGGGCGCACCTCGAACACCGGGGAGCTGTTTTTT,CSVVGRTSNTGELFF
few,13,TRBD2,TRBJ2-1,TRBV5-1,TGCGCCAGCAGCTCCGGGACTAGGCATGAGCAGTTCTTC,CASSSGTRHEQFF
.,13,.,TRBJ1-5,TRBV10-3,TGTGCCTCACAGGGTGGGGGCAATCAGCCCCAGCATTTT,CASQGGGNQPQHF
.,14,.,TRBJ1-6,TRBV5-1,TGCGCCAGCAGCTTGGGGCAGGAGGGCTCACCCCTCCACTTT,CASSLGQEGSPLHF
.,16,.,TRBJ1-2,TRBV5-1,TGCGCCAGCAGCTTGGCCGTAATAAGGGGCTTATCTGGCTACACCTTC,CASSLAVIRGLSGYTF
few,15,TRBD2,TRBJ2-1,TRBV4-3,TGCGCCAGCAGCCAAGAAAGCGGGAGAGGAGGTGAGCAGTTCTTC,CASSQESGRGGEQFF
.,17,.,TRBJ2-7,TRBV12-3/TRBV12-4,TGTGCCACATACCCACCCTTGAGGGGCGACTTCATCTACGAGCAGTACTTC,CATYPPLRGDFIYEQYF